This T cell receptor (beta chain) was captured by sequencing in a study of T cell changes during pregnancy in multiple sclerosis. TCRdb's table, derived via immunoSEQ multiplex PCR, lists solely in-frame clones and lacks some. The sample records around 36,000 clones, 92% being singletons. The sample in question was CD8+ T cells from peripheral blood mononuclear cells, obtained in the first trimester of pregnancy. This receptor was identified in a female donor with multiple sclerosis, enrolled in a pregnancy study.

CDR3 coding DNA: TGTGCCTGGAGGACGGGAGGGACGAACACTGAAGCTTTCTTT. It specifies CAWRTGGTNTEAFF. The genes are TRBV30 and TRBJ1-1; maybe TRBD1 (5 bases). Germline V gene sequence: CDR1 GTSNPN, CDR2 SVGIG (reference sequence). This CDR3 contains 14 residues. The V gene lost 3 bases and the J gene lost 1 base, with 12 bases spanning the gap.